This T cell receptor (beta chain) emerged from a study of T cell repertoires in cytomegalovirus infection. Across the study: Selected CMV epitopes included recently identified HLA-C-restricted ones as well as well-studied HLA-B-restricted ones. Findings and caveats of the study: Using cumulative public TCR beta family frequency, the authors identified those who carried CMV together with the relevant HLA.

A word on this clonotype: Its antigen is not identified.

MiXCR, applied by TCRdb to the reads, yields one record per CDR3 protein. The sample yields roughly 500,000 distinct CDR3 sequences, around 35% seen once. The CDR3 is 19 residues long. CDR1 is SGHVS and CDR2 is FQNEAQ in the germline V gene. Trimming shortened V by 0 bases and J by 5 bases, and 23 bases separated the two germline ends. The sequencing here drew on cultured PBMCs, taken from culture after CMV antigen stimulation. This clonotype was obtained from a human donor in good health (CMV status not recorded). Some clones in this sample may be carry-over from other donors' samples. The rearrangement links TRBV7-8 to TRBJ2-1; D is perhaps TRBD1 (6 bases). CDR3 amino acids: CASSLAGNREWTRNNEQFF. For the CDR3, the DNA is TGTGCCAGCAGCTTAGCGGGGAACAGGGAGTGGACTCGAAACAATGAGCAGTTCTTC.